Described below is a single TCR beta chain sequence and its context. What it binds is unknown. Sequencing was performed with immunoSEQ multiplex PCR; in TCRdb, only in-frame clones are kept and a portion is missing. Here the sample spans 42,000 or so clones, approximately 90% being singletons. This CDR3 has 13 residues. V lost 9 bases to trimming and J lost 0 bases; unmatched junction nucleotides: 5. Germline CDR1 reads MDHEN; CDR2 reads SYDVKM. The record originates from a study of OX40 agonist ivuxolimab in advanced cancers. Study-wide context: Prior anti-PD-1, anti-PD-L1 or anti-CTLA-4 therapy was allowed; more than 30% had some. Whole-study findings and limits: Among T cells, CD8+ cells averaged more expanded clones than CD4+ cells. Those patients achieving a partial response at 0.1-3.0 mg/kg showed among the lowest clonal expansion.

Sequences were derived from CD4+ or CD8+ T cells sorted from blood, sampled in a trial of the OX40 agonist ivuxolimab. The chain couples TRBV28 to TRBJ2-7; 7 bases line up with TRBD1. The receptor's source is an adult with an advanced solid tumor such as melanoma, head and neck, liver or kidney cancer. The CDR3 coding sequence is TGTGCCAGTCGACAGGGTAGCTCCTACGAGCAGTACTTC. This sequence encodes CASRQGSSYEQYF.